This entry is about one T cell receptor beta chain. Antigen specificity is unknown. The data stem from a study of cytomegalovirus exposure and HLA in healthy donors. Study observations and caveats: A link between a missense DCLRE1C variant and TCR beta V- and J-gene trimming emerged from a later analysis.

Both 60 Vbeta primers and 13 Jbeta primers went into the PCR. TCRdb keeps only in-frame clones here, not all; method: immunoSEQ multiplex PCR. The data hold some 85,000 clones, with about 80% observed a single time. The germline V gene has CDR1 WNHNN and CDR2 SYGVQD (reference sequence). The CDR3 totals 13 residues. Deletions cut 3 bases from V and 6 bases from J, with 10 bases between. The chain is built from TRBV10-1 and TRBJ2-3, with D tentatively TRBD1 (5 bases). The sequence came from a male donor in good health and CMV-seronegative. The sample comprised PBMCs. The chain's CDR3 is CASSDPGWDTQYF. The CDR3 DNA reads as TGCGCCAGCAGTGACCCAGGGTGGGATACGCAGTATTTT.